The 29 T cell receptor beta chains presented below share a single source sample, sequenced in a study of blood T cell repertoires in COVID-19. Clones were sequenced by immunoSEQ multiplex PCR, and TCRdb holds only the in-frame ones, with some missing. The sample shows under 400,000 clones, almost 90% of them seen only once. Sequencing used peripheral blood. Receptors were obtained from a man between 18 and 29 years old with active or convalescent COVID-19.

V usage is TRBV2 and J usage is TRBJ2-5; 9 bases line up with TRBD2. In germline, CDR1 is SNHLY, CDR2 FYNNEI. The V and J ends lost 4 bases and 5 bases, in that order; junction bases with no gene match: 11. The CDR3 has 16 residues. The CDR3 reads CASSGSSGGTRETQYF. In DNA, the CDR3 is TGTGCCAGCAGTGGTTCAAGCGGGGGGACCAGGGAGACCCAGTACTTC.

The chain carries TRBV3-1 (or the pseudogene TRBV3-2) and TRBJ2-5; possible D gene TRBD1, 5 bases. Germline V CDR1 and CDR2: LGHDT, YNNKEL (reference sequence). The CDR3 sequence is 15 residues long. Trimming stripped 4 bases from V and 5 bases from J, with 17 bases between. The CDR3 sequence is CASSPLKTAWETQYF. CDR3 DNA: TGTGCCAGCAGCCCCCTTAAGACAGCCTGGGAGACCCAGTACTTC.

The sample holds one count of this clone. Other nucleotide sequences in the sample specify the same CDR3. V gene TRBV24-1 combines with J gene TRBJ1-2; D remains ambiguous. The CDR3 consists of 13 residues. Germline CDR1 reads KGHDR; CDR2 reads SFDVKD. V lost 4 bases and J 2 bases, leaving 7 bases between the germline ends. The CDR3 nucleotides are TGTGCCACCAGTGAAGCCGGGAACTATGGCTACACCTTC. This translates into CATSEAGNYGYTF.

The CDR3: CASSLLAGEGTGNTIYF. CDR3 coding DNA: TGCGCCAGCAGCTTGTTGGCAGGGGAAGGTACTGGAAACACCATATATTTT. This chain links TRBV5-1 with TRBJ1-3; possibly TRBD1 for D (6 bases). This CDR3 spans 17 amino acids. From germline, CDR1 is SGHRS and CDR2 YFSETQ. V shed 1 base and J shed 2 bases, with 16 bases lying between them.

V gene TRBV27 combines with J gene TRBJ2-7, with D possibly matching TRBD2 (5 bases). Trimming took 5 bases from V and 6 from J, leaving 8 bases between them. CDR3 length: 11 amino acids. Germline V CDR1 and CDR2: MNHEY, SMNVEV (reference sequence). The CDR3 DNA reads TGTGCCAGCAGTCGCGGGTCCGAGCAGTACTTC. Amino acid sequence: CASSRGSEQYF.

The J gene is TRBJ1-3, the V gene TRBV27; 9 bases are a match to TRBD1. The CDR3 runs to 14 residues. Germline trimming cut 5 bases from V and 5 bases from J; bases unmatched to any gene: 4. CDR1 and CDR2 (germline): MNHEY, SMNVEV (reference sequence). The CDR3 sequence is CASSTTGGRNTIYF. CDR3 sequence (DNA): TGTGCCAGCAGTACGACAGGGGGTCGAAACACCATATATTTT.

The chain uses TRBV19 and TRBJ1-6; D gene uncertain. The CDR3 spans 15 residues. Trimming removed 3 bases at V and 7 bases at J, with 13 bases between. The germline CDR1 and CDR2 sequences are LNHDA and SQIVND (reference sequence). The CDR3 loop reads CASSIADTPNSPLHF. As DNA, the CDR3 is TGTGCCAGTAGTATCGCTGACACTCCAAATTCACCCCTCCACTTT.

The rearrangement uses TRBV5-1 and TRBJ1-2; D is possibly TRBD1 (6 bases). CDR3 size: 13 residues. V was pared by 3 bases and J by 6 bases, with 12 bases between. CDR1 and CDR2 from the germline V gene are SGHRS and YFSETQ. The DNA of the CDR3 is TGCGCCAGCAGCTCGCAGGGGACAAATGGCTACACCTTC. Amino acids: CASSSQGTNGYTF.

V usage is TRBV6-5 and J usage is TRBJ1-6, with 7 nucleotides matching TRBD1. The CDR3 is 13 residues long. CDR1 MNHEY and CDR2 SVGAGI come from the germline V gene. Trimming removed 7 bases from V and 7 bases from J; junction bases left unmatched: 4. CDR3 amino acids: CASNGRGNSPLHF. The CDR3, as DNA: TGTGCCAGCAATGGCAGGGGGAATTCACCCCTCCACTTT.

This clone was found a few times. The gene calls are TRBV4-3 and TRBJ2-1; TRBD2 matches at 15 bases. Germline CDR1 and CDR2: LGHNA and YSLEER. V was pared by 7 bases and J by 7 bases, with 8 bases of the junction left unmatched. The CDR3 consists of 16 residues. DNA of the CDR3: TGCGCCAGCACCACGGGACTAGCGGGAGGTAAAAATGAGCAGTTCTTC. Translated, it gives CASTTGLAGGKNEQFF.

This clone was detected only once. The CDR3 reads CASSSPSLGPLDGYTF. The CDR3, as DNA: TGTGCCAGCAGTTCCCCCTCCTTGGGCCCGCTGGATGGCTACACCTTC. The rearrangement uses TRBV28 and TRBJ1-2; D is uncertain. From germline, CDR1 is MDHEN and CDR2 SYDVKM. Trimming left V 4 bases short and J 6 bases short, with 21 bases between. This CDR3 spans 16 amino acids.

V usage is TRBV19 and J usage is TRBJ2-7; the match to TRBD1 covers 9 bases. The CDR3 totals 16 residues. Trimming took 4 bases from V and 7 from J; bases not matched to a gene: 14. Per germline, CDR1 LNHDA and CDR2 SQIVND (reference sequence). DNA for the CDR3: TGTGCCAGTAGTAACCTCCGGGACAGGGACCCCTTGGAGCAGTACTTC. As protein: CASSNLRDRDPLEQYF.

This sequence joins TRBV28 and TRBJ2-2; 10 nucleotides line up with TRBD2. CDR1 and CDR2 from the germline V gene are MDHEN and SYDVKM. The CDR3 consists of 17 residues. With 3 bases clipped from V and 5 bases from J, the junction kept 9 bases outside the gene matches. The CDR3 is CASSLGWLAGVTGELFF. The CDR3 DNA sequence: TGTGCCAGCAGTTTGGGGTGGCTAGCGGGAGTTACCGGGGAGCTGTTTTTT.

The chain links TRBV7-3 to TRBJ2-7; possible D gene TRBD2, 6 bases. The V gene lost 0 bases and the J gene lost 0 bases, with 9 bases spanning the gap. CDR1 and CDR2 from the germline V gene are SGHTA and FQGTGA. The length of the CDR3 is 15 residues. DNA of the CDR3: TGTGCCAGCAGCTTAACCGGGGGACCCTCCTACGAGCAGTACTTC. Protein sequence: CASSLTGGPSYEQYF.

J is TRBJ1-5 and V is TRBV28; TRBD1 might be the D (5 bases). V was pared by 6 bases and J by 1 base, with 7 bases between. Germline lookup yields CDR1 MDHEN and CDR2 SYDVKM. The CDR3 is 13 residues long. The CDR3 loop reads CASRQESNQPQHF. Here the CDR3 DNA reads TGTGCCAGCAGACAGGAGAGCAATCAGCCCCAGCATTTT.

The chain joins TRBV6-5 to TRBJ2-5; D uncertain. V lost 7 bases, J lost 2 bases, and 8 bases lay in between. The CDR3 totals 12 residues. CDR1 and CDR2 (germline): MNHEY, SVGAGI. This CDR3 reads CASNWYQETQYF. The CDR3 DNA is TGTGCCAGCAACTGGTATCAAGAGACCCAGTACTTC.

This chain joins TRBV29-1 and TRBJ1-4; TRBD1 might be the D (6 bases). Per germline, CDR1 SQVTM and CDR2 ANQGSEA. V was cut by 0 bases and J by 2 bases, with 13 bases left in between. The CDR3 is 16 residues long. The CDR3 DNA reads TGCAGCGTTGAAGATCTTCTCAGGGGTACTAATGAAAAACTGTTTTTT. The encoded protein is CSVEDLLRGTNEKLFF.

The chain uses TRBV6-5 and TRBJ1-2; 8 nucleotides align to TRBD1. The CDR3 has 13 amino acids. The trim removed 5 bases at V and 6 bases at J, leaving 5 bases unmatched. Germline CDR1 and CDR2: MNHEY and SVGAGI. The CDR3 coding sequence is TGTGCCAGCAGTCAGGGGGCGCTTAATGGCTACACCTTC. Translation gives CASSQGALNGYTF.

V is TRBV6-5 and J is TRBJ2-2; 8 nucleotides line up with TRBD1. Germline V gene lookup returns CDR1 MNHEY and CDR2 SVGAGI. The CDR3 loop spans 15 amino acids. Trimming removed 5 bases from V and 1 base from J; junction bases left unmatched: 3. The CDR3 reads CASSRTGGNTGELFF. CDR3 nucleotides: TGTGCCAGCAGTCGAACAGGGGGGAACACCGGGGAGCTGTTTTTT.

The chain uses TRBV28 and TRBJ1-5; D remains unclear. The CDR3 loop spans 12 amino acids. The germline CDR1 and CDR2 sequences are MDHEN and SYDVKM. Trimming stripped 1 base from V and 6 bases from J, with 4 bases between. The CDR3 is CASSLYGQPQHF. The CDR3 nucleotides read TGTGCCAGCAGTTTATACGGTCAGCCCCAGCATTTT.

In DNA form, the CDR3 reads TGCAGCGCCGGCGGTTTGAGTGAGCAGTTCTTC. Its protein is CSAGGLSEQFF. The chain employs TRBV29-1 and TRBJ2-1; no clear D gene. CDR1 is SQVTM and CDR2 is ANQGSEA in the germline V gene. CDR3 length: 11 amino acids. Trimming pared 7 bases from V and 9 bases from J, leaving 13 bases between.

As for this clone: Other DNA sequences in the same sample also yield this CDR3. The chain is built from TRBV7-2 and TRBJ2-7; 9 nucleotides match TRBD1. CDR1 is SGHTA and CDR2 is FQGNSA in the germline V gene. The CDR3 loop spans 14 amino acids. V was pared by 3 bases and J by 2 bases, with 2 bases of the junction left unmatched. As DNA, the CDR3 is TGTGCCAGCAGCTTGGGACAGGGAGCCTACGAGCAGTACTTC. Translating gives CASSLGQGAYEQYF.

This chain uses TRBV19 with TRBJ1-1, with TRBD1 identical over 7 bases. Germline V gene data show CDR1 as LNHDA and CDR2 as SQIVND (reference sequence). Trimming removed 10 bases from V and 8 bases from J; junction bases left unmatched: 13. CDR3 length: 13 residues. The CDR3 loop is CATSDRVGTEAFF. In DNA, the CDR3 is TGTGCCACCTCAGACAGGGTCGGGACCGAAGCTTTCTTT.

This clone was counted between two and nine times. The chain combines TRBV6-2 or TRBV6-3 with TRBJ1-5; TRBD1 might be the D (6 bases). Trimming pared 6 bases from V and 3 bases from J, leaving 9 bases between. This CDR3 spans 13 amino acids. CDR1 and CDR2 from the germline V gene are MNHEY and SVGEGT. CDR3 region: CASSRQDNQPQHF. CDR3 nucleotides: TGTGCCAGCAGCCGACAGGACAATCAGCCCCAGCATTTT.

The J gene is TRBJ1-1, the V gene TRBV7-2; 12 bases fit TRBD1. V lost 5 bases to trimming and J lost 1 base; unmatched junction nucleotides: 5. This CDR3 comprises 16 residues. Per the germline V gene, CDR1 is SGHTA and CDR2 is FQGNSA. For the CDR3, the DNA is TGTGCCAGCAGCGAAGGGACAGGGGGCTGGAACACTGAAGCTTTCTTT. Translated: CASSEGTGGWNTEAFF.

V is TRBV6-2 or TRBV6-3 and J is TRBJ2-1; 9 positions agree with TRBD2. Germline V gene data show CDR1 as MNHEY and CDR2 as SVGEGT. The length of the CDR3 is 18 residues. V trimming: 2 bases; J trimming: 0 bases; junction bases outside the gene matches: 8. This CDR3 is CASSYRAGGPFSYNEQFF. CDR3 DNA sequence: TGTGCCAGCAGTTACCGGGCGGGGGGGCCTTTCTCCTACAATGAGCAGTTCTTC.

This clone was counted a single time. The chain links TRBV28 to TRBJ2-5, with D unclear. Per germline, CDR1 MDHEN and CDR2 SYDVKM. V shed 1 base and J shed 1 base, with 7 bases lying between them. The CDR3 loop spans 14 amino acids. The CDR3 DNA follows: TGTGCCAGCAGTTTATTAACTATCCAAGAGACCCAGTACTTC. Encoded protein: CASSLLTIQETQYF.

The chain uses TRBV7-9 and TRBJ2-1; D uncertain. This CDR3 comprises 15 residues. From germline, CDR1 is SEHNR and CDR2 FQNEAQ (reference sequence). Trimming removed 5 bases at V and 8 bases at J, with 19 bases between. CDR3 in DNA: TGTGCCAGCAGCCCAATTCTTCGGAGTTTCGATGAGCAGTTCTTC. This sequence encodes CASSPILRSFDEQFF.

The chain joins TRBV14 to TRBJ1-2; no firm D call. This CDR3 region has 14 residues. V shed 1 base and J shed 4 bases, with 10 bases lying between them. The germline CDR1 and CDR2 sequences are SGHDN and FVKESK. CDR3 loop: CASSQVEVGYGYTF. CDR3 DNA: TGTGCCAGCAGCCAAGTCGAGGTGGGCTATGGCTACACCTTC. Filled out from reference TRBV14 and TRBJ1-2, the complete variable domain reads EAGVTQFPSHSVIEKGQTVTLRCDPISGHDNLYWYRRVMGKEIKFLLHFVKESKQDESGMPNNRFLAERTGGTYSTLKVQPAELEDSGVYFCASSQVEVGYGYTFGSGTRLTVV.